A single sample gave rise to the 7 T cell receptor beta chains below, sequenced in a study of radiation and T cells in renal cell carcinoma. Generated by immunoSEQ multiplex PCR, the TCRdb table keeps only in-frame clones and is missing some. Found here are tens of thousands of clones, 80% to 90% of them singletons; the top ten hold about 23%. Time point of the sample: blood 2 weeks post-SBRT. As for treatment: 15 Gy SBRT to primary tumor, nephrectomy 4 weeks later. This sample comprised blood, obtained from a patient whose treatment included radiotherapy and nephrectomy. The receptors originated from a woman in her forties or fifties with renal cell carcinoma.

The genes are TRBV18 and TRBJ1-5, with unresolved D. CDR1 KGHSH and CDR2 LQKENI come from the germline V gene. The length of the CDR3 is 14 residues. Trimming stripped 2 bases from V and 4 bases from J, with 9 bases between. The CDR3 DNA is TGTGCCAGCTCACCAATCGCGGGAAATCAGCCCCAGCATTTT. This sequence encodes CASSPIAGNQPQHF.

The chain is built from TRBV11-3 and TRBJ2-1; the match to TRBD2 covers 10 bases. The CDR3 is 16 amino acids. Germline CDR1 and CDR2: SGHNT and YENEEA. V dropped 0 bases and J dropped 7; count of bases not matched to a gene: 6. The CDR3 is CASSLEKAGGPNEQFF. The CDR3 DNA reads TGTGCCAGCAGCTTAGAGAAAGCGGGGGGGCCTAATGAGCAGTTCTTC.

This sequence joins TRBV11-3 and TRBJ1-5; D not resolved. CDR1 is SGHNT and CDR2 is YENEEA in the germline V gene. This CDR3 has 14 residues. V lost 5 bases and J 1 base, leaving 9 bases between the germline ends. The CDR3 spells CASSPSRSNQPQHF. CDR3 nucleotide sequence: TGTGCCAGCAGCCCTTCCAGAAGCAATCAGCCCCAGCATTTT. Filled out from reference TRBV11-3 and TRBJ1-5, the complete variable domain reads EAGVVQSPRYKIIEKKQPVAFWCNPISGHNTLYWYLQNLGQGPELLIRYENEEAVDDSQLPKDRFSAERLKGVDSTLKIQPAELGDSAVYLCASSPSRSNQPQHFGDGTRLSIL.

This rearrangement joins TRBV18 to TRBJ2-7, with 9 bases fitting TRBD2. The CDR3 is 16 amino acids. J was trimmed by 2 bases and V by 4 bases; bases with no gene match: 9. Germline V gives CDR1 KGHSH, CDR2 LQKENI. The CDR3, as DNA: TGTGCCAGCTCACTCTCATGGCGGGAGGGCCCCTACGAGCAGTACTTC. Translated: CASSLSWREGPYEQYF.

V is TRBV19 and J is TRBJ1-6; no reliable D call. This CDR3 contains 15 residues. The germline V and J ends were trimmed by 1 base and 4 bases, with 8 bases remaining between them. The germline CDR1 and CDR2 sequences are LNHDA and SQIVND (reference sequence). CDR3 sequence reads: CASSIAGRYNSPLHF. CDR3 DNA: TGTGCCAGTAGTATAGCGGGCAGGTATAATTCACCCCTCCACTTT.

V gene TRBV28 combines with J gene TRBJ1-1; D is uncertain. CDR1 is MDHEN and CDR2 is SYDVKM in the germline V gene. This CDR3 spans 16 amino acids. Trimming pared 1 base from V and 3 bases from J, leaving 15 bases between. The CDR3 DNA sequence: TGTGCCAGCAGTTTATCGGGCGTGTTCGAGGACACTGAAGCTTTCTTT. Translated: CASSLSGVFEDTEAFF.

CDR3 amino acids: CASSTPGVDGTEAFF. The CDR3 DNA is TGTGCCAGCAGCACACCAGGGGTAGACGGAACTGAAGCTTTCTTT. V is TRBV5-4 and J is TRBJ1-1, with D possibly being TRBD1 (6 bases). Trimming took off 4 bases at V and 5 bases at J, with 18 bases between the two ends. Germline V gene data show CDR1 as SGHNT and CDR2 as YYREEE (reference sequence). The CDR3 has 15 residues.